This TCR beta chain was sequenced for a study of identical twins. Points from the study as a whole: Abundant cord blood beta clonotypes carried fewer insertions; memory repertoires showed none.

Unique molecular identifiers were present on cDNA, and template switching added a universal primer site. One entry per CDR3 protein results from TCRdb running MiXCR on the 5' RACE reads. The repertoire holds a few hundred thousand distinct CDR3 sequences, with roughly 8.7% as singletons. This clonotype was recorded at least ten times. The antigen is not known. The CDR3 covers 12 residues. Germline V gene lookup returns CDR1 SQVTM and CDR2 ANQGSEA. V was cut by 7 bases and J by 5 bases, with 14 bases left in between. The donors were all healthy and Caucasian. This sample also appeared in a second study, on yellow fever vaccine responses in identical twins. Per that study: It has been reported that, in twins, the vaccine T cell response seemed partly convergent and partly personalized.

The source of this sequence is a young woman in good health. Sample: CD8+ T cells sorted from blood. J is TRBJ1-1 and V is TRBV29-1, with D maybe TRBD1 (6 bases). For the CDR3, the DNA is TGCAGCGCCACAGGGTTGGGAACTGAAGCTTTCTTT. Its protein is CSATGLGTEAFF.